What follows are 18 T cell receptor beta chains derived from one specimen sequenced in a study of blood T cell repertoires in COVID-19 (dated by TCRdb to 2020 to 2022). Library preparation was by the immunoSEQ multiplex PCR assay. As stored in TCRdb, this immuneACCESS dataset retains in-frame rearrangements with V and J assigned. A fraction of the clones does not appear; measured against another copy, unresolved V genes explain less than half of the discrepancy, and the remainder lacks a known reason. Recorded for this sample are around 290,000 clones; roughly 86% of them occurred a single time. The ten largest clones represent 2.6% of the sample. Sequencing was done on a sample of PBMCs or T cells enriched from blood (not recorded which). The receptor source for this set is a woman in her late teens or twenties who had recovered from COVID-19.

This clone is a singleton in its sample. CDR3 nucleotide sequence: TGTGCCAGCAGTTGGGGGGCAGGGGGTACCTACGAGCAGTACTTC. Translating it yields CASSWGAGGTYEQYF. The V call is TRBV27, the J call TRBJ2-7; TRBD1 is a possible D gene (7 bases). CDR3 length: 15 residues. V shed 4 bases and J shed 2 bases, with 15 bases lying between them. The germline CDR1 and CDR2 sequences are MNHEY and SMNVEV (reference sequence).

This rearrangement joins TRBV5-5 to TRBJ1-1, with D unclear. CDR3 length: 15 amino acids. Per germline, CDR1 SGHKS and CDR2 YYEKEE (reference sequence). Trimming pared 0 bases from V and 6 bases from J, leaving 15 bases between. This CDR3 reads CASSLASIRGSEAFF. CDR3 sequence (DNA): TGTGCCAGCAGCTTGGCCTCGATCAGAGGGTCTGAAGCTTTCTTT.

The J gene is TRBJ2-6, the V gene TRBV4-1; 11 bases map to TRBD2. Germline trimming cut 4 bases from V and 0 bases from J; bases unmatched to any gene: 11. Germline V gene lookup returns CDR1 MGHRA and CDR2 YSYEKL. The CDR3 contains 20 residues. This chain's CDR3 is CASSRYGTSGYSSGANVLTF. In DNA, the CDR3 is TGCGCCAGCAGCCGATACGGGACTAGCGGATATAGCTCTGGGGCCAACGTCCTGACTTTC.

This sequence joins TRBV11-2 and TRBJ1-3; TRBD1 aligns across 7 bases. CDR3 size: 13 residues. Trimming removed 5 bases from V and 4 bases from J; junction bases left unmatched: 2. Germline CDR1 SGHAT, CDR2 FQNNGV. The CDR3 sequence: CASSTDRGNTIYF. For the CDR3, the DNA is TGTGCCAGCAGCACGGACAGGGGAAACACCATATATTTT. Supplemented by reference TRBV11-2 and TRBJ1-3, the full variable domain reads EAGVAQSPRYKIIEKRQSVAFWCNPISGHATLYWYQQILGQGPKLLIQFQNNGVVDDSQLPKDRFSAERLKGVDSTLKIQPAKLEDSAVYLCASSTDRGNTIYFGEGSWLTVV.

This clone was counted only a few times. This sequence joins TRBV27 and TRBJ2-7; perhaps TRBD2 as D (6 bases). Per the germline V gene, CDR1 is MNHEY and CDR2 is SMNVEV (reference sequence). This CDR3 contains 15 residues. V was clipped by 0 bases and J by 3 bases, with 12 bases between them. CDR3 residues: CASSLSREINYEQYF. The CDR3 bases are TGTGCCAGCAGTTTATCTCGGGAGATAAACTACGAGCAGTACTTC.

This chain's CDR3 is CSVEEESGWSYNEQFF. In DNA form, the CDR3 reads TGCAGCGTTGAAGAAGAATCGGGGTGGTCCTACAATGAGCAGTTCTTC. The genes are TRBV29-1 and TRBJ2-1; D may be TRBD2 (5 bases). This CDR3 has 16 residues. Germline values: CDR1 SQVTM, CDR2 ANQGSEA. V was shortened by 0 bases and J by 1 base, with 13 bases between the two germline ends.

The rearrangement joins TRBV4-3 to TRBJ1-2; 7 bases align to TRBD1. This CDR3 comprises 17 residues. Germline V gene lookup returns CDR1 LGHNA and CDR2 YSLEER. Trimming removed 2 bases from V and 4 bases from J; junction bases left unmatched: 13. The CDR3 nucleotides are TGCGCCAGCAGCCAAATAGGGACAGACGGGACAATCTATGGCTACACCTTC. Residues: CASSQIGTDGTIYGYTF.

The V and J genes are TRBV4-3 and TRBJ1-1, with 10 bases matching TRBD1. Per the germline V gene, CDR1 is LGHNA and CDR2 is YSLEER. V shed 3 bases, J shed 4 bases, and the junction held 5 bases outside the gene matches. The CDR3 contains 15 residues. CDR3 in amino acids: CASSHGTGVGTEAFF. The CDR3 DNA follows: TGCGCCAGCAGCCATGGGACAGGGGTGGGCACTGAAGCTTTCTTT.

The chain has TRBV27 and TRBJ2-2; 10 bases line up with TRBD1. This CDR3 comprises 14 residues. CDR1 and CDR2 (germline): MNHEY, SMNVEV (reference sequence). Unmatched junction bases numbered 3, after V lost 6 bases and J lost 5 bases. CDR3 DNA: TGTGCCAGCAGATGGACAGGGGGAACCGGGGAGCTGTTTTTT. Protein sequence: CASRWTGGTGELFF.

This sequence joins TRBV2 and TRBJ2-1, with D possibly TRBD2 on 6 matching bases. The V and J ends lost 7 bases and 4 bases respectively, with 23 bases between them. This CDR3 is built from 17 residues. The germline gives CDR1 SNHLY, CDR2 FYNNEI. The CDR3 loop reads CASTQYYPGVEYNEQFF. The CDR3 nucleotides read TGTGCCAGCACACAATACTACCCGGGAGTGGAGTACAATGAGCAGTTCTTC.

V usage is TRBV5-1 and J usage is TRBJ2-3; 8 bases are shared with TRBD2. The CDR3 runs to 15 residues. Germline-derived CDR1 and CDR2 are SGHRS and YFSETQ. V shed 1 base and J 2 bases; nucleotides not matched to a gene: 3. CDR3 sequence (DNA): TGCGCCAGCAGCTTGACTAGCGGATACACAGATACGCAGTATTTT. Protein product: CASSLTSGYTDTQYF.

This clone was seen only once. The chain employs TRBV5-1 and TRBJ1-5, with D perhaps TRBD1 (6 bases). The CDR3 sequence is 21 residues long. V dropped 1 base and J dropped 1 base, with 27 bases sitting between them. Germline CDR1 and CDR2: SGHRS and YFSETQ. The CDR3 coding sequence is TGCGCCAGCAGCTTGACCCGGCGAGTCTCCGCGTACAGGGACAGCAATCAGCCCCAGCATTTT. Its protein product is CASSLTRRVSAYRDSNQPQHF.

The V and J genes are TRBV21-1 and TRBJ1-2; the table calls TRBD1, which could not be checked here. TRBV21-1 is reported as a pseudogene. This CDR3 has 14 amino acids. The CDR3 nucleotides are TGTGCCAGCAGCAAACCGACAAACCCCAGAGGCTACACCTTC. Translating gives CASSKPTNPRGYTF.

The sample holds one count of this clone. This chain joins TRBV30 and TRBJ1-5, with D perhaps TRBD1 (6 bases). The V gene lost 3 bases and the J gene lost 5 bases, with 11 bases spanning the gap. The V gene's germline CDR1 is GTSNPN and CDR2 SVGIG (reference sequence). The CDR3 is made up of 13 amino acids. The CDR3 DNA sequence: TGTGCCTGGAGAGCCAGGGGTGATCAGCCCCAGCATTTT. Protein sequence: CAWRARGDQPQHF.

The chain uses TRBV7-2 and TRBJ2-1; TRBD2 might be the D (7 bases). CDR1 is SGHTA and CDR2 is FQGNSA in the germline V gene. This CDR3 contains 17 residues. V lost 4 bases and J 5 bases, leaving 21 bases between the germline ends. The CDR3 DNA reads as TGTGCCAGCAGCTGGGCCGTTGTGGCGGGGGCCCACAATGAGCAGTTCTTC. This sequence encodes CASSWAVVAGAHNEQFF.

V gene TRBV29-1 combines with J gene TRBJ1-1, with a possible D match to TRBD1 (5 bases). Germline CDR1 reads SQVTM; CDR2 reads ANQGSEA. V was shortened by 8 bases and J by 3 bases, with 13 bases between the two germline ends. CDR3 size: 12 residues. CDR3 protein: CSRVGGDTEAFF. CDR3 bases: TGCAGCCGCGTGGGGGGAGACACTGAAGCTTTCTTT.

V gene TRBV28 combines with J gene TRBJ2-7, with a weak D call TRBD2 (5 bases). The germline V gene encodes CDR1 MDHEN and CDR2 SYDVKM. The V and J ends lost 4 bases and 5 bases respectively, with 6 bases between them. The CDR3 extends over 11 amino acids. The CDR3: CASSSTNEQYF. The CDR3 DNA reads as TGTGCCAGCAGTTCGACTAACGAGCAGTACTTC. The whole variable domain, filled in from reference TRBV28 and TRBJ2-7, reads DVKVTQSSRYLVKRTGEKVFLECVQDMDHENMFWYRQDPGLGLRLIYFSYDVKMKEKGDIPEGYSVSREKKERFSLILESASTNQTSMYLCASSSTNEQYFGPGTRLTVT.

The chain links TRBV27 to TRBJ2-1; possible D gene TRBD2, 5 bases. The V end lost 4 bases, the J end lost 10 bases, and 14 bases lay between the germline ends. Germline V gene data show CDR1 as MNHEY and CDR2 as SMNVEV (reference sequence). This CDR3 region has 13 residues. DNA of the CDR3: TGTGCCAGCAGTTACGAGGGCCTAGGGGAGCAGTTCTTC. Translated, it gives CASSYEGLGEQFF.